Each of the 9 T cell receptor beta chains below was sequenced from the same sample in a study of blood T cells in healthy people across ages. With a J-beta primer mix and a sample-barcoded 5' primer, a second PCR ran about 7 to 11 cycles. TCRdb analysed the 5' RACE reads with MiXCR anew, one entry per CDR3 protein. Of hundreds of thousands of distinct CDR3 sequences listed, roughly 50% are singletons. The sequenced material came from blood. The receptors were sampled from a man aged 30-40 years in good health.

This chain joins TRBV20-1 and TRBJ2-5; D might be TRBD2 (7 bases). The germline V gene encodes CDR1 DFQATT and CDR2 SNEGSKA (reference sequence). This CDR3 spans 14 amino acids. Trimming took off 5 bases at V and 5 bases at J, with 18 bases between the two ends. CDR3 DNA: TGCAGTGCTGCTGGCCAGGGGAGGGGGGAGACCCAGTACTTC. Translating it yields CSAAGQGRGETQYF.

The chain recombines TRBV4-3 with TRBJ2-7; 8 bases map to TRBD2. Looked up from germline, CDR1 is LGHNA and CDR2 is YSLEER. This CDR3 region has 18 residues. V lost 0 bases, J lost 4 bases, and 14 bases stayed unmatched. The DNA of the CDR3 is TGCGCCAGCAGCCAAGAAAGGCTAGCGGGTGGGGTCCGGTACGAGCAGTACTTC. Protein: CASSQERLAGGVRYEQYF.

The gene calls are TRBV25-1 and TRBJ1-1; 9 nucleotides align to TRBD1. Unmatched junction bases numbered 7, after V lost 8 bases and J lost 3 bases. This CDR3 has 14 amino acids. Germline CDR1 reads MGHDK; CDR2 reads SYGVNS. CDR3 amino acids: CASEVQGADTEAFF. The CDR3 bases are TGTGCCAGCGAAGTACAGGGGGCTGACACTGAAGCTTTCTTT.

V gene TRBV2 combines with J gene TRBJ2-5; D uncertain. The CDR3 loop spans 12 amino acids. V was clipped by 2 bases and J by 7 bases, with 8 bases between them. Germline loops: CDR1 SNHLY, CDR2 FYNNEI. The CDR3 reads CASSEQPGTQYF. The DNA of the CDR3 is TGTGCCAGCAGTGAACAGCCGGGGACCCAGTACTTC.

In nucleotides, the CDR3 is TGTGCCAGCAGCTCGGCCCTCACTAGCGGCTACGAGCAGTACTTC. Translated, it gives CASSSALTSGYEQYF. The chain couples TRBV11-2 to TRBJ2-7; TRBD2 matches at 8 bases. The CDR3 spans 15 residues. The germline V gene has CDR1 SGHAT and CDR2 FQNNGV. Trimming at V came to 4 bases and at J to 3 bases, leaving 8 bases not matched to a gene.

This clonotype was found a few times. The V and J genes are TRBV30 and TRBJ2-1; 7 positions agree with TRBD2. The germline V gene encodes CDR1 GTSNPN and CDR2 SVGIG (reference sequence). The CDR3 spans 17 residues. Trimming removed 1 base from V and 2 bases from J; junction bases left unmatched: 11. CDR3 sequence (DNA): TGTGCCTGGAGTGGCCGCGGGGGTGACTACACCTACAATGAGCAGTTCTTC. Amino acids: CAWSGRGGDYTYNEQFF.

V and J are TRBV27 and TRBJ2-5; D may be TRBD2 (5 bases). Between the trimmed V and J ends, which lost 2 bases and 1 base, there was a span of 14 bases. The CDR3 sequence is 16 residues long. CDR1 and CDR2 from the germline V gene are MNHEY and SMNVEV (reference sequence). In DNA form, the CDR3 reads TGTGCCAGCAGTTTAGATTTGCGGGCCTCCCAAGAGACCCAGTACTTC. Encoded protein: CASSLDLRASQETQYF.

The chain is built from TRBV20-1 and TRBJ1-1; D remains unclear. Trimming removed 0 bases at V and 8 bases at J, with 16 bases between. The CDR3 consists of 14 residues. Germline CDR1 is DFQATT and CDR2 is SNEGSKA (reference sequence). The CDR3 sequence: CSAREEAGRLEAFF. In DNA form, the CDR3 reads TGCAGTGCTAGAGAGGAGGCGGGCAGGTTAGAAGCTTTCTTT.

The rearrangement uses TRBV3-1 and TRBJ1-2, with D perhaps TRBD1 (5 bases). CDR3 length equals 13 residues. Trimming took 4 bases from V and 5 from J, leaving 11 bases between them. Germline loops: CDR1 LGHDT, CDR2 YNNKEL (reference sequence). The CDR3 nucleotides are TGTGCCAGCAGCCGATGGGGGGATTATGGCTACACCTTC. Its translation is CASSRWGDYGYTF.